This T cell receptor beta chain was sequenced during a study of identifying expanded T cells in peripheral blood (dated by TCRdb to about 2019). For the wider study: Technical replicates were generated by sequencing separate aliquots of the same genomic DNA pool, and four replicates were compared pairwise. Overall study outcomes, separate from this receptor: For all healthy donors, the variance in clone template counts between roughly 2-week samples rose significantly as total template count increased. Between technical replicates the binomial model flagged roughly 1.1 differentially abundant clones, whereas over around 2 weeks the binomial model flagged about 16.4 and over approximately 4 weeks around 20. The beta-binomial model significantly reduced the number of clones called differentially abundant and the false-positive rate across all healthy-donor time intervals. The authors expected that over much longer intervals, such as months to years, biological variance in healthy repertoires might increase even further.

The CDR3 runs 16 residues from the cysteine to the phenylalanine. Only the CDR3 portion is preserved as DNA: 48 bases, with reading frame beginning at the first base. The germline V gene supplies CDR1 SGHAT and CDR2 FQNNGV. V is cut back by 4 bases and J by 2 bases, with 6 bases in the junction unmatched. During the collection period, no immune events, such as infections, were documented for the healthy donors. Healthy-donor blood repertoires served as a training cohort to calibrate time-dependent variance in a beta-binomial model of T-cell clone differential abundance. The training cohort included around 10 healthy donors, of whom 3 were female and 7 were male. The donors were between roughly 25 and 70 years old, with an average age of approximately 47 years. Whole blood was collected from each healthy donor at three time points spaced roughly two weeks apart and obtained from a commercial supplier. For immunosequencing, genomic DNA was extracted from unsorted whole blood.

TCRbeta CDR3 regions were profiled with the immunoSEQ Assay using bias-controlled multiplex PCR amplification of genomic DNA. Per the source publication's procedure: To quantify the absolute abundance of each unique TCRbeta CDR3 region, the sequences were collapsed and filtered. Differential abundance was tested with a binomial (Fisher-equivalent) model and with a beta-binomial model adding time-dependent variance fitted from healthy donors. Any clone with fewer than 5 combined templates was excluded, and a clone was called differentially abundant if its Benjamini-Hochberg FDR was below 0.01. The form v = (b*log(k)+a)^2 was used to model beta-binomial variance as a function of total template count across the two samples. This is the immuneACCESS table as TCRdb keeps it, with only in-frame sequences that have V and J called. A part of the clones is gone; compared with another copy, unresolved V genes explain less than half, and the rest is unexplained. That table gives V, J and clone size, and the DNA gave D and trimming. Within this sample are some 78,000 clones, with about 83% of them counted one time only. The top ten hold around 18% of the sample.

Concerning this clone itself: Its antigen is currently not known. No base-level quality is on record; no much larger clone is a single base apart.

The TCR comes from a person aged 18-69 years in good health. The sample comprised blood. Rearrangement joined TRBV11-2 to TRBJ2-3, and 10 bases in between align with TRBD2. The CDR3 protein sequence reads: CASSSPTSGYTDTQYF. The sequenced DNA: TGTGCCAGCAGCTCCCCGACTAGCGGGTACACAGATACGCAGTATTTT.